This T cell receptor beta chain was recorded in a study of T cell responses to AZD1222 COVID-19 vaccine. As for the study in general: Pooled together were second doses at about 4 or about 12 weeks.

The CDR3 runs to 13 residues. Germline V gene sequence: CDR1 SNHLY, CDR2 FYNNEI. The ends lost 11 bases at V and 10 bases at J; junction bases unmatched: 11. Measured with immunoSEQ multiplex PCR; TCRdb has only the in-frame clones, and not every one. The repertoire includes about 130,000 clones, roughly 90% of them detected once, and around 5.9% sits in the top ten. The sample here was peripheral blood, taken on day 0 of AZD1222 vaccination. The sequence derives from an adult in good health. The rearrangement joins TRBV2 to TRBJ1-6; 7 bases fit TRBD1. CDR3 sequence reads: CAGQVLYDSPLHF. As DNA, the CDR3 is TGTGCCGGACAGGTCTTATACGACTCACCCCTCCACTTT.